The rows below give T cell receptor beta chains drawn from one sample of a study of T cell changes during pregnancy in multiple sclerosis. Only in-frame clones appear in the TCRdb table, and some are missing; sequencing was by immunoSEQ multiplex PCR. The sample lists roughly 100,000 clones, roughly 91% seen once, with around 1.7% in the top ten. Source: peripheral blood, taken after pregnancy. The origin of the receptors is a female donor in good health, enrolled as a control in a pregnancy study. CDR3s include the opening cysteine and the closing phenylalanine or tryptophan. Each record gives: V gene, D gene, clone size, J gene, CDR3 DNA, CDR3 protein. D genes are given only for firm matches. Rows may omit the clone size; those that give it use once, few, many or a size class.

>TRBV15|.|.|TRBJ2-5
TGTGCCACCAGCAGAGATCGAGAGACCCAGTACTTC
CATSRDRETQYF
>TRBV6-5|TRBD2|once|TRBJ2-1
TGTGCCAGCAGGCAGGGACTATACAATGAGCAGTTCTTC
CASRQGLYNEQFF
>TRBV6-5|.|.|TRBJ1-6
TGTGCCTCTACCGGGGGTACCTATAATTCACCCCTCCACTTT
CASTGGTYNSPLHF
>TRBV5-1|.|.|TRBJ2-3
TGCGCCAGCAACACCGGGTTGACTACAGATACGCAGTATTTT
CASNTGLTTDTQYF
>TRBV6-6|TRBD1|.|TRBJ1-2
TGTGCCAGCACCTCTCGACAGGGATTCGGCTACACCTTC
CASTSRQGFGYTF
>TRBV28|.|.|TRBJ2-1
TGTGCCAGCAGTTTAAATAGCCTCACCTACAATGAGCAGTTCTTC
CASSLNSLTYNEQFF
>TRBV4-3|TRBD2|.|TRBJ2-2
TGCGCCAGCAGTCCCTACGGGGGGGATATCACCGGGGAGCTGTTTTTT
CASSPYGGDITGELFF
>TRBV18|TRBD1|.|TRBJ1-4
TGTGCCAGCTCATCACGACCGGGACAGGGATTGACTGCAACTAATGAAAAACTGTTTTTT
CASSSRPGQGLTATNEKLFF
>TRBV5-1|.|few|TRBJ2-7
TGCGCCAGCAGCTTAGATACAGTCCCGGGGGAGCAGTACTTC
CASSLDTVPGEQYF
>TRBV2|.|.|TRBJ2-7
TGTGCCAGCAGACTCGACTACGAGCAGTACTTC
CASRLDYEQYF
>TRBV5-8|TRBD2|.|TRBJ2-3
TGTGCCAGCAGCTCCGAGCGGGGGGGCAGAGATACGCAGTATTTT
CASSSERGGRDTQYF
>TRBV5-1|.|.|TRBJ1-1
TGCGCCAGCAGCTTGTCTGGGAGGGTAGACACTGAAGCTTTCTTT
CASSLSGRVDTEAFF
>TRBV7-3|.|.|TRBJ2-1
TGTGCCAGCAGCTTATCGGGGACTTTGGGGTCCAATGAGCAGTTCTTC
CASSLSGTLGSNEQFF
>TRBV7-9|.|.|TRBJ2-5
TGTGCCAGCAGCTTAGATTTCAGGGGAGAGACCCAGTACTTC
CASSLDFRGETQYF
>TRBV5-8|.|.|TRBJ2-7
TGTGCCAGTACCTCTGCGGCCCACGAGCAGTACTTC
CASTSAAHEQYF
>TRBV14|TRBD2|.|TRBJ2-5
TGTGCCAGCAGCCTTCTAGCGGGGGGCATGGGAGAGACCCAGTACTTC
CASSLLAGGMGETQYF